This T cell receptor (beta chain) stems from a study of blood T cell repertoires in COVID-19. Produced via immunoSEQ multiplex PCR; TCRdb's table is partial and in-frame only. The table shows about 200,000 clones, with around 80% occurring only once. CDR3 length equals 14 residues. Germline CDR1 and CDR2: SGHRS and YFSETQ. V was pared by 4 bases and J by 8 bases, with 13 bases between. This clonotype was sampled from a woman in her 40s with acute or convalescent COVID-19. This chain connects TRBV5-1 to TRBJ1-6; D gene ambiguous. Sequencing was carried out using peripheral blood. CDR3 residues: CASSQHPEDSPLHF. CDR3 DNA: TGCGCCAGCAGCCAACACCCAGAGGATTCACCCCTCCACTTT.